This T cell receptor beta chain appears in the sequencing data of a study of blood T cell repertoires in COVID-19 (dated by TCRdb to the early 2020s). Study-wide context: Samples covering the acute and convalescent phases of COVID-19 were provided by collaborators in the United States, Italy and Spain. The prospective study material was composed of cDNA or gDNA derived from T cells, B-cell-depleted T cells, or PBMCs. Subjects who had been exposed to COVID-19, were actively infected with it, or had recovered from it provided the deeply sampled blood TCRbeta repertoires that made up the dataset. A freely available public database, intended as a resource for researchers studying the immune response to SARS-CoV-2, is where the repertoires were released. Samples were obtained from the ongoing ImmuneRACE study (first 160 participants) and from about 1,300 subjects provided by 6 global collaborators. Nearly every sample came with metadata listing a de-identified subject ID, COVID-19 status, age in years and sex. Where HLA class I and class II types were available, the types were taken from metadata supplied by the sample provider, not from assay-based typing.

The full study reports these points: How much clinical and demographic metadata was included differed by source and by participant, and the metadata was provided uncurated.

V loses 3 bases of germline sequence and J loses 4 bases, and the interval between the two ends is 9 bases. Including the terminal cysteine and phenylalanine, the CDR3 comprises 13 residues. CDR3 DNA is the only sequence kept; it has 39 bases, read in frame from the first base. CDR1 SNHLY and CDR2 FYNNEI are derived from the germline V gene. TCRbeta CDR3 regions were amplified from genomic DNA by means of the immunoSEQ Assay, a bias-controlled multiplex PCR. The study's processing was this. Nucleated cell counts per sample were estimated from amplification of reference gene primers within the assay. To quantify the absolute abundance of each unique TCRbeta CDR3 rearrangement, sequence reads were collapsed and filtered. For each sample, productive Simpson clonality was calculated as the square root of Simpson's diversity index across productive rearrangements. The immuneACCESS repertoire file appears here via TCRdb, limited to in-frame rearrangements. These files lack a portion of the clones; in checked studies, under half of the deficit traces to unresolved V genes, and the cause of the others is not known. D and trimming come from the DNA, and the V and J calls and clone size come from that table. The sample includes about 240,000 clones, with approximately 83% observed a single time. Together, the top ten hold approximately 3.5% of the sample.

Participants in the prospective study were enrolled through a virtual design, were aged 18 to 89 years, and lived in roughly 26 United States geographic areas. In the prospective study, cohorts were assigned on the basis of participant-reported clinical history obtained from a screening survey and a study questionnaire. Mobile phlebotomists in the prospective study collected whole blood, serum and a nasopharyngeal or oropharyngeal swab from every participant. Participants in the prospective study had the option to provide additional blood draws and questionnaires over an approximately 2-month period. Before DNA extraction, blood samples from the prospective study were shipped at room temperature or frozen. This clone was observed once. Its binding antigen is unknown. The input lacks base qualities; no much larger clone sits a single base away.

The receptor comes from a woman in her thirties or forties with acute COVID-19. What was sequenced was PBMCs or T cells enriched from blood (not recorded which). The chain joins TRBV2 to TRBJ2-5; the best D guess is TRBD1, with 6 bases matching. CDR3 sequence: CASSEAGVETQYF. The DNA sequence follows: TGTGCCAGCAGTGAGGCAGGGGTAGAGACCCAGTACTTC.